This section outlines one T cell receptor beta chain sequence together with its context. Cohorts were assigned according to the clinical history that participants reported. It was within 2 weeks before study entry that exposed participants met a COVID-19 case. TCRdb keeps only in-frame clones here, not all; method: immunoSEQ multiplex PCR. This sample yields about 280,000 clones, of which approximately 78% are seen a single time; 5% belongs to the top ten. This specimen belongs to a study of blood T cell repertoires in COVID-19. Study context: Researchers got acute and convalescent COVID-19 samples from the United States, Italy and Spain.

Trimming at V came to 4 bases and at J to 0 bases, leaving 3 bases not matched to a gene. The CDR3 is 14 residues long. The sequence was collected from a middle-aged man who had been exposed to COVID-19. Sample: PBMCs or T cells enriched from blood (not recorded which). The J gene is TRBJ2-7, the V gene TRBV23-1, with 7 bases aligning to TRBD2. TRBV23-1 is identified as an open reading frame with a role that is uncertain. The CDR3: CASSREGRSYEQYF. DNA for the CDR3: TGCGCCAGCAGTCGGGAGGGACGCTCCTACGAGCAGTACTTC.